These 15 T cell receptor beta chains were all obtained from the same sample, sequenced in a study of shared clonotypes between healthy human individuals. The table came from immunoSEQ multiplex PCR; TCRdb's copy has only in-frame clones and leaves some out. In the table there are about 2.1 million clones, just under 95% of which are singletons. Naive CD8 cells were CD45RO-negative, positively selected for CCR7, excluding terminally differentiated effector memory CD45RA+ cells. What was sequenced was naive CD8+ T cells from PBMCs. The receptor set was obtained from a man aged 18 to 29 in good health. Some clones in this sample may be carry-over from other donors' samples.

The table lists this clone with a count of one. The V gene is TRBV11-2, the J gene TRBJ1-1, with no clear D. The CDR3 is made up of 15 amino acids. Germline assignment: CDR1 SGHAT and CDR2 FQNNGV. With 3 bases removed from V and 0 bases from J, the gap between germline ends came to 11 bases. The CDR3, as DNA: TGTGCCAGCAGCTTGTTAGGACTCATGAACACTGAAGCTTTCTTT. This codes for CASSLLGLMNTEAFF.

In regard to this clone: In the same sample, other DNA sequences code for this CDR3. The CDR3 loop reads CASSLIGEQYF. In DNA form, the CDR3 reads TGTGCCAGCAGCTTAATAGGCGAGCAGTACTTC. V usage is TRBV7-9 and J usage is TRBJ2-7; D not resolved. The CDR3 sequence is 11 residues long. V lost 2 bases to trimming and J lost 6 bases, with 5 bases between them. Germline loops: CDR1 SEHNR, CDR2 FQNEAQ (reference sequence).

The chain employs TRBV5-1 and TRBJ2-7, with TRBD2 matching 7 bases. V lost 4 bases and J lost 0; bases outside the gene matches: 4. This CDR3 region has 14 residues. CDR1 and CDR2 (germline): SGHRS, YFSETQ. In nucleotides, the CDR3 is TGCGCCAGCAGCCCCGGGAGGACCTCCTACGAGCAGTACTTC. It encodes CASSPGRTSYEQYF.

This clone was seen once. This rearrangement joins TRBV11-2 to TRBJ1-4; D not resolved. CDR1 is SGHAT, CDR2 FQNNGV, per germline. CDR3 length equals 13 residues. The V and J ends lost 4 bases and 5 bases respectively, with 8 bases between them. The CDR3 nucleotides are TGTGCCAGCAGCTGGAGAGAGAATGAAAAACTGTTTTTT. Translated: CASSWRENEKLFF.

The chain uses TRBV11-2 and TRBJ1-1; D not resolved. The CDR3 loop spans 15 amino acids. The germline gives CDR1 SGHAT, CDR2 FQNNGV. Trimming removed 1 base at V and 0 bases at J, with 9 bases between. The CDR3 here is CASSLVVGMNTEAFF. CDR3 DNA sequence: TGTGCCAGCAGCTTAGTCGTGGGTATGAACACTGAAGCTTTCTTT.

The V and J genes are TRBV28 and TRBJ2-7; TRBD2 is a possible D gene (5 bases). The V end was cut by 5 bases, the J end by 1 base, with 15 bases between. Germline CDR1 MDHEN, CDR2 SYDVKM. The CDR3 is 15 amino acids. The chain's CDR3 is CASSAAGIESYEQYF. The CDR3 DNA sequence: TGTGCCAGCAGTGCAGCCGGGATAGAGTCCTACGAGCAGTACTTC.

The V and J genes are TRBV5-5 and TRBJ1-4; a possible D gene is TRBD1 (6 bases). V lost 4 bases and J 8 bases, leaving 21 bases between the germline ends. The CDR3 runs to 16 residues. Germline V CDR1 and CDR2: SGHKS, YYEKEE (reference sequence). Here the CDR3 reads CASSPLTRGVREKLFF. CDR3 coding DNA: TGTGCCAGCAGCCCTTTAACCAGGGGAGTGAGGGAAAAACTGTTTTTT. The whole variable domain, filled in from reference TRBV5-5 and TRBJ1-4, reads DAGVTQSPTHLIKTRGQQVTLRCSPISGHKSVSWYQQVLGQGPQFIFQYYEKEERGRGNFPDRFSARQFPNYSSELNVNALLLGDSALYLCASSPLTRGVREKLFFGSGTQLSVL.

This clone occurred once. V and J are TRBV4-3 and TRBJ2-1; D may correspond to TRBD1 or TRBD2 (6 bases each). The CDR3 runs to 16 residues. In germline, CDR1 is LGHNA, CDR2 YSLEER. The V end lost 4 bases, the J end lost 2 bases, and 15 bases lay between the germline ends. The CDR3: CASSPLGGRPYNEQFF. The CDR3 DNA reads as TGCGCCAGCAGCCCCCTAGGGGGGAGGCCCTACAATGAGCAGTTCTTC.

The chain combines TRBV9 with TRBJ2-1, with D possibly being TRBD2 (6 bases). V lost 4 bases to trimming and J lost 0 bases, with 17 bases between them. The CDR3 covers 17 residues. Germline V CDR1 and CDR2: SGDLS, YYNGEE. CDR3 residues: CASSRPLASSSYNEQFF. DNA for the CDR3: TGTGCCAGCAGCCGGCCTCTAGCGTCCAGCTCCTACAATGAGCAGTTCTTC.

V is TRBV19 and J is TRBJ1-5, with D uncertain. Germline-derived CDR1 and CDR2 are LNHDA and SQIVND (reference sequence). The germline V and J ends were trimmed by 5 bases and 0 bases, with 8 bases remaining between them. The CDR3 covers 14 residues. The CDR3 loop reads CASSPWDSNQPQHF. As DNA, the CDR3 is TGTGCCAGTAGTCCGTGGGATAGCAATCAGCCCCAGCATTTT. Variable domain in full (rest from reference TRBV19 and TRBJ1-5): DGGITQSPKYLFRKEGQNVTLSCEQNLNHDAMYWYRQDPGQGLRLIYYSQIVNDFQKGDIAEGYSVSREKKESFPLTVTSAQKNPTAFYLCASSPWDSNQPQHFGDGTRLSIL.

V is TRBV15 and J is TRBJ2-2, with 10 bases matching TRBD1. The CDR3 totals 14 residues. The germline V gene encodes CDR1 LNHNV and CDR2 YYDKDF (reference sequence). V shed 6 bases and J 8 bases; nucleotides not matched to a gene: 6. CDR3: CATSSDRGSGELFF. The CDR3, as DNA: TGTGCCACCAGTTCGGACAGGGGGTCAGGGGAGCTGTTTTTT.

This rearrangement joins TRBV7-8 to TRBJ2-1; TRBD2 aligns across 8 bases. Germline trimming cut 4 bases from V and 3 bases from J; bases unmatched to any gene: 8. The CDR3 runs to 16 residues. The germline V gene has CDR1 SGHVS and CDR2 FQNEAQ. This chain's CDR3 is CASSSLAGPNYNEQFF. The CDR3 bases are TGTGCCAGCAGCTCCCTAGCGGGCCCAAACTACAATGAGCAGTTCTTC.

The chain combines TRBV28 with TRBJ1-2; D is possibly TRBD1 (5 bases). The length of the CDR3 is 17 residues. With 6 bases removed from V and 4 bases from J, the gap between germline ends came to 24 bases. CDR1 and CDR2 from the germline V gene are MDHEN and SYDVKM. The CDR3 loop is CASRKTGHPQRSYGYTF. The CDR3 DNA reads TGTGCCAGCAGAAAAACCGGACACCCTCAGAGGAGCTATGGCTACACCTTC.

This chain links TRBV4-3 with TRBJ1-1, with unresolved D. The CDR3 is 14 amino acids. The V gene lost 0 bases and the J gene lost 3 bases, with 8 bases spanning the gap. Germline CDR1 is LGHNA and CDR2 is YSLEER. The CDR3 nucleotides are TGCGCCAGCAGCCAAGACTCCCGCCACACTGAAGCTTTCTTT. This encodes CASSQDSRHTEAFF.

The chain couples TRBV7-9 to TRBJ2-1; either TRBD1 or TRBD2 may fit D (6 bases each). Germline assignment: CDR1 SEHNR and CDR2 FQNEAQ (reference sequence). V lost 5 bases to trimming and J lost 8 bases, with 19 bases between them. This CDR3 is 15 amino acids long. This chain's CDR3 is CASSPGANSGHEQFF. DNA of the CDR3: TGTGCCAGCAGCCCGGGGGCAAATTCGGGCCATGAGCAGTTCTTC.